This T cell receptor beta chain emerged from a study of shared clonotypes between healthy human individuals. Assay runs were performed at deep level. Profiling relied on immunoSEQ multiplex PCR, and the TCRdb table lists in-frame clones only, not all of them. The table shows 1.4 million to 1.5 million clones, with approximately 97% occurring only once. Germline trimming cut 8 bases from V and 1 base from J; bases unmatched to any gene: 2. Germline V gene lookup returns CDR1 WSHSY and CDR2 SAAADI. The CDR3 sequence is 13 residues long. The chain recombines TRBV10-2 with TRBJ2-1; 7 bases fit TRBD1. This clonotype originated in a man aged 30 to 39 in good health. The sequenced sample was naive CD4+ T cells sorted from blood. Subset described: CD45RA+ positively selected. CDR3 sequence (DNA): TGCGCCAGCCGACAGGGATCCTACAATGAGCAGTTCTTC. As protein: CASRQGSYNEQFF.